This TCR beta chain was obtained from a study of human T cells and chemical hapten exposure (dated by TCRdb to the early 2020s). Study-level background: For sensitization, 2% DPC in acetone was applied to a 2 cm by 2 cm area of upper inner arm skin. Throughout the study period of around 24 weeks, patients also received therapeutic DPC doses to the scalp every week. Patch testing was performed on the upper back with Finn chambers containing 0.01% DPC, and the patch tests were scored after 6 days according to International Contact Dermatitis Research Group standards. The patient cohort, mostly female, included alopecia areata with under or over 50% scalp involvement, alopecia totalis and alopecia universalis. Libraries were pooled for sequencing, and per-sample TCR yields varied mainly because of small differences in library volumes within the pool. In alopecia patients, the study followed how the peripheral blood TCR repertoire changed in vivo over primary and secondary sensitization to diphenylcyclopropenone (DPC), a hapten. Patient blood was sampled pre-sensitization (week 0) and at 2, 6 and about 24 weeks after DPC sensitization. Under 30 alopecia patients gave blood for TCR sequencing at one to four time points (pre-sensitization, 2, 6 and 24 weeks). Summary of the overall study and its limitations: Alopecia, a presumed autoimmune disease, was present in all patients, so the immune response of the patients might differ from that of healthy individuals. After repeated subsampling, changes were observed in the strength of the expansion versus patch-test correlation and in the threshold at which the correlation became significant. Patch test score was positively correlated with the number of PT1 expanded TCRs, with significance at thresholds 8, 16 and 32 but not at 4. The number of TCRs above 1 in 1000 frequency did not change with DPC sensitization; there was no evidence of global repertoire structure alterations. Significantly more large CDR3 similarity clusters were formed by expanded TCRs than by pre-sensitization or healthy control sets, consistent with antigen-driven responses.

V and J are truncated by 3 bases and 1 base respectively, leaving an intervening sequence of 5 bases. The CDR3 measures 12 amino acids from cysteine to phenylalanine. The entry retains the CDR3 DNA only, 36 bases that are in frame from base 1. CDR1 and CDR2 are drawn from the germline V gene: SQVTM, ANQGSEA. Reading the label with the study, this specimen's time point is: pre-sensitization, week 0. What this sample's treatment or condition label stands for: therapeutic diphenylcyclopropenone sensitization with weekly scalp DPC. At each patch-test visit, blood was drawn before the patch test was applied. Patients were considered eligible if aged 18 to 70, diagnosed with alopecia and deemed suitable for DPC therapy, and patients were excluded if pregnant. Unfractionated whole blood was collected in Tempus Blood RNA tubes, and total RNA was extracted from that blood. Libraries were built with RACE. The listed sequencing device is NextSeq 500. Library preparation attached unique molecular identifiers to individual cDNA molecules for quantitative, reproducible TCR counting. Each blood RNA sample was used to sequence both TCR alpha and TCR beta chains. The authors' pipeline ran thus. Samples had a median of about 96,000 TCRs, with a range from 23,224 to 690,600. The Decombinator software suite was used to annotate the V, J and CDR3 of the TCR reads. To make PS versus PT1 abundance plots, every sample was subsampled to the same number of TCRs (28,000). TCRs were defined as expanded if absent before sensitization and observed at least eight times at the 2-week time point. TCRdb took the public reads, trimmed them with fastp at Q25, ran MiXCR for clone calling and kept in-frame beta chains. Every CDR3 protein is listed once, alongside the most common genes and DNA of its rows. These V and J calls originate from TCRdb's pipeline instead of the authors' own analysis. The sample includes around 57,000 distinct CDR3 sequences, with about 10% observed a single time. The top ten hold 4% of the sample.

This clonotype was picked up a small number of times. Its antigen target is currently unknown. Base qualities are not provided; no much larger clone lies one nucleotide away. The sequence was obtained from a middle-aged woman with alopecia areata. Some clones in this sample may be carry-over from other donors' samples. The rearranged chain carries TRBV29-1 and TRBJ2-3; there is no confident call for the D gene. The input for sequencing was whole blood, taken in connection with sensitization to the hapten diphenylcyclopropenone (DPC). The DNA sequence reads TGCAGCGTTGACCGGGGCACAGATACGCAGTATTTT. It translates to CSVDRGTDTQYF.